These 9 T cell receptor beta chains were all obtained from the same sample, sequenced in a study of CD8 T cells in ankylosing spondylitis. TCRdb re-called the 5' RACE reads with MiXCR, one entry per CDR3 protein. Of about 240,000 distinct CDR3 sequences in the sample, around 7.8% were seen once. Sequenced material: blood, either unsorted or a sorted T cell fraction (not recorded which). The receptors shown here come from a male donor with ankylosing spondylitis or in good health (not recorded which).

This clonotype was seen repeatedly, ten times or more. The chain recombines TRBV29-1 with TRBJ1-2; unclear D gene. Germline-derived CDR1 and CDR2 are SQVTM and ANQGSEA. CDR3 length equals 10 residues. Between the trimmed V and J ends, which lost 4 bases and 7 bases, there was a span of 7 bases. The CDR3 bases are TGCAGCGTTGGTCCCTCTGGCTACACCTTC. Translation: CSVGPSGYTF.

With respect to this clonotype: At one boundary the junction diverges from the germline segment, which might be a read error. The CDR3 nucleotides are TGTGCTAGCAGCTCTAAAGGAGGGGAGACCCAGTACTTC. Protein sequence: CASSSKGGETQYF. The rearrangement links TRBV7-7 to TRBJ2-5, with D perhaps matching TRBD2 (6 bases). From germline, CDR1 is SSHAT and CDR2 FNYEAQ (reference sequence). The CDR3 has 13 residues.

In its sample, this clonotype was seen many times. This sequence joins TRBV12-3 or TRBV12-4 and TRBJ2-5, with D tentatively TRBD1 (6 bases). This CDR3 has 14 amino acids. V was cut by 7 bases and J by 4 bases, with 16 bases left in between. In DNA, the CDR3 is TGTGCCAGCACCAATGGGGGCAGACGAGAGACCCAGTACTTC. Encoded protein: CASTNGGRRETQYF.

Comment on this clonotype: A much larger clone differs by one base, so this may be a read error. The genes are TRBV12-3 or TRBV12-4 and TRBJ2-3, with 10 bases fitting TRBD1. The CDR3 length is 17 residues. DNA of the CDR3: TGTGCCAGCAGCACCCGGGACAGGGGTTGGGTTGAAGATCCGCAGTATTTT. It codes for CASSTRDRGWVEDPQYF.

This clonotype has ten or more counts. The junction does not match germline at one end; this may be a read error. The chain has TRBV7-7 and TRBJ2-1; the match to TRBD1 covers 8 bases. The CDR3 runs to 16 residues. Per germline, CDR1 SSHAT and CDR2 FNYEAQ (reference sequence). The CDR3 protein is CASSLAPQGAYNEQFF. DNA for the CDR3: TGTGCTAGCAGCTTAGCGCCACAGGGGGCCTACAATGAGCAGTTCTTC.

This clonotype was seen at least ten times. CDR3 coding DNA: TGTGCCACCAGCCCCCCAGGTAGCGGGGGGACAGATACGCAGTATTTT. It yields the protein CATSPPGSGGTDTQYF. The chain carries TRBV15 and TRBJ2-3, with 10 bases identical to TRBD2. The length of the CDR3 is 16 residues. V shed 5 bases, J shed 3 bases, and the junction held 8 bases outside the gene matches. Germline CDR1 reads LNHNV; CDR2 reads YYDKDF (reference sequence).

At least ten counts were recorded for this clonotype. This sequence joins TRBV25-1 and TRBJ1-6; no firm D call. CDR3 length: 16 amino acids. Trimming shortened V by 4 bases and J by 9 bases, and 19 bases separated the two germline ends. Germline CDR1 reads MGHDK; CDR2 reads SYGVNS. The CDR3 nucleotides read TGTGCCAGCAGTGCCTTTGAGACGGGGTACTCTTCACCCCTCCACTTT. It codes for CASSAFETGYSSPLHF.

This chain links TRBV11-3 with TRBJ1-1, with D hard to call. CDR1 and CDR2 from the germline V gene are SGHNT and YENEEA. This CDR3 region has 17 residues. The V end lost 2 bases, the J end lost 0 bases, and 16 bases lay between the germline ends. The CDR3 DNA follows: TGTGCCAGCAGCTTATCAGTCCCCATCACCATGAACACTGAAGCTTTCTTT. It translates to CASSLSVPITMNTEAFF.

This clonotype was seen at least ten times. This chain joins TRBV20-1 and TRBJ2-5; no clear D gene. The CDR3 has 14 amino acids. Germline loops: CDR1 DFQATT, CDR2 SNEGSKA (reference sequence). Trimming removed 0 bases at V and 7 bases at J, with 15 bases between. The CDR3 sequence: CSARDSRGDGTQYF. The CDR3 DNA reads as TGCAGTGCTAGAGATAGTAGAGGCGATGGGACCCAGTACTTC.